The 21 T cell receptor beta chains below were found in one sample sequenced in a study of vaccination effects on CD4 cells after COVID-19. ViraFEST used viral peptide pools to expand antigen-specific CD4+ T cells before sequencing. Researchers isolated CD4+ T cells once approximately ten days of culture had elapsed. Every participant took two doses of the BNT162b2 or mRNA-1273 vaccine. TCRdb keeps only in-frame clones here, not all; method: immunoSEQ multiplex PCR. The table shows about 33,000 clones, with roughly four fifths occurring only once. What these receptors recognize is not known. The input for sequencing was CD4+ T cells from PBMCs cultured with HCoV-NL63 spike peptides, taken after COVID-19 vaccination. The receptors were gathered from a human donor who received a COVID-19 vaccine. Some clones in this sample may be carry-over from other donors' samples.

V is TRBV18 and J is TRBJ2-5, with TRBD2 matching over 7 bases. J lost 9 bases, V lost 5 bases, and 3 bases had no gene match. CDR1 and CDR2 (germline): KGHSH, LQKENI. This CDR3 is built from 11 residues. CDR3 in amino acids: CASSYRGAQYF. CDR3 coding DNA: TGTGCCAGCTCATATCGGGGGGCCCAGTACTTC.

The chain employs TRBV12-3 or TRBV12-4 and TRBJ1-4; D uncertain. The V and J ends lost 4 bases and 6 bases respectively, with 9 bases between them. This CDR3 is built from 13 residues. Here the CDR3 DNA reads TGTGCCAGCAGTTACCGCCGTTATGAAAAACTGTTTTTT. Protein product: CASSYRRYEKLFF.

This rearrangement joins TRBV12-3 or TRBV12-4 to TRBJ2-5, with D unresolved. This CDR3 has 11 residues. V was pared by 8 bases and J by 5 bases, with 9 bases between. Here the CDR3 reads CASAKRETQYF. Written as DNA, the CDR3 is TGTGCCAGCGCTAAACGGGAGACCCAGTACTTC.

V is TRBV28 and J is TRBJ1-5; TRBD1 is a possible D gene (5 bases). CDR1 and CDR2 from the germline V gene are MDHEN and SYDVKM. Trimming took 5 bases from V and 4 from J, leaving 15 bases between them. The CDR3 extends over 15 amino acids. The CDR3 bases are TGTGCCAGCAGTCCTTTCGGGACGGGGAATCAGCCCCAGCATTTT. Translating gives CASSPFGTGNQPQHF.

This clone was seen only once. J is TRBJ2-1 and V is TRBV2; D uncertain. V lost 8 bases to trimming and J lost 7 bases, with 15 bases between them. Per the germline V gene, CDR1 is SNHLY and CDR2 is FYNNEI. There are 13 residues in the CDR3. The chain's CDR3 is CASVAGKKNEQFF. The CDR3 DNA sequence: TGTGCCAGCGTCGCAGGTAAAAAGAATGAGCAGTTCTTC.

This rearrangement joins TRBV12-3 or TRBV12-4 to TRBJ2-3; D possibly corresponds to TRBD1 (5 bases). V shed 7 bases and J shed 3 bases, with 11 bases lying between them. This CDR3 is 13 amino acids long. The CDR3 DNA reads as TGTGCCAGCACCCCCGCAGGGACAGATACGCAGTATTTT. Amino acids: CASTPAGTDTQYF.

The chain is built from TRBV24-1 and TRBJ2-3; 7 nucleotides align to TRBD2. CDR1 KGHDR and CDR2 SFDVKD come from the germline V gene. The ends lost 3 bases at V and 0 bases at J; junction bases unmatched: 2. There are 15 residues in the CDR3. DNA for the CDR3: TGTGCCACCAGTGATAGCGGGACTAGCACAGATACGCAGTATTTT. This encodes CATSDSGTSTDTQYF.

The rearrangement uses TRBV5-4 and TRBJ1-2; D is unclear. The V end was cut by 0 bases, the J end by 2 bases, with 5 bases between. The CDR3 extends over 13 amino acids. Germline CDR1 SGHNT, CDR2 YYREEE (reference sequence). For the CDR3, the DNA is TGTGCCAGCAGCTTGGACGGCAACTATGGCTACACCTTC. It specifies CASSLDGNYGYTF.

The chain carries TRBV30 and TRBJ2-7; D uncertain. The length of the CDR3 is 11 residues. CDR1 GTSNPN and CDR2 SVGIG come from the germline V gene (reference sequence). V was cut by 8 bases and J by 7 bases, with 15 bases left in between. The CDR3 protein is CAGEDRLEQYV. The CDR3 DNA is TGTGCCGGCGAGGACCGGCTAGAGCAGTACGTC.

This clone has just one count. The chain recombines TRBV12-5 with TRBJ2-5, with TRBD1 as a possible D gene (6 bases). Germline CDR1 LGHNT, CDR2 FRNRAP. The CDR3 is made up of 15 amino acids. V lost 2 bases, J lost 5 bases, and 15 bases lay in between. This CDR3 reads CASGLFLGARETQYF. CDR3 coding DNA: TGTGCTAGTGGTTTGTTCCTGGGGGCTAGGGAGACCCAGTACTTC.

The rearrangement joins TRBV19 to TRBJ2-5; 10 bases agree with TRBD1. CDR1 is LNHDA and CDR2 is SQIVND in the germline V gene (reference sequence). The CDR3 is 15 residues long. The J segment lost 6 bases and the V segment lost 4 bases, leaving 8 bases of the junction unmatched. The CDR3 here is CASSTLRQGAQTQYF. For the CDR3, the DNA is TGTGCCAGTAGTACCCTCAGACAGGGGGCGCAGACCCAGTACTTC. The whole variable domain, remainder taken from reference TRBV19 and TRBJ2-5, is DGGITQSPKYLFRKEGQNVTLSCEQNLNHDAMYWYRQDPGQGLRLIYYSQIVNDFQKGDIAEGYSVSREKKESFPLTVTSAQKNPTAFYLCASSTLRQGAQTQYFGPGTRLLVL.

This clone was counted between two and nine times. The chain links TRBV2 to TRBJ2-7; the D is unclear. Germline V gives CDR1 SNHLY, CDR2 FYNNEI. The CDR3 runs to 14 residues. V was pared by 7 bases and J by 2 bases, with 15 bases between. Written as DNA, the CDR3 is TGTGCCAGCATAAGGGCTTGGCCAACCTACGAGCAGTACGTC. It yields the protein CASIRAWPTYEQYV.

This chain connects TRBV9 to TRBJ2-1; perhaps TRBD2 as D (6 bases). The V gene lost 3 bases and the J gene lost 4 bases, with 11 bases spanning the gap. Germline V gene sequence: CDR1 SGDLS, CDR2 YYNGEE. The CDR3 is 14 residues long. CDR3 in DNA: TGTGCCAGCAGCGGTGGGACTTCTTACAATGAGCAGTTCTTC. Its protein is CASSGGTSYNEQFF.

This clone occurred a few times. V and J are TRBV19 and TRBJ1-5; D is ambiguous. The V end was cut by 6 bases, the J end by 6 bases, with 9 bases between. The germline CDR1 and CDR2 sequences are LNHDA and SQIVND (reference sequence). The CDR3 consists of 12 residues. CDR3 nucleotides: TGTGCCAGTAGACAGTTTCTTCAGCCCCAGCATTTT. This translates into CASRQFLQPQHF.

This chain connects TRBV4-1 to TRBJ1-4; D perhaps matches TRBD1 (5 bases). Germline CDR1 is MGHRA and CDR2 is YSYEKL. The CDR3 spans 16 residues. The V end was cut by 3 bases, the J end by 9 bases, with 20 bases between. The CDR3 DNA is TGCGCCAGCAGCCAGCGAGATCAGGGAAGGATGCAAAAACTGTTTTTT. The encoded protein is CASSQRDQGRMQKLFF.

This rearrangement joins TRBV19 to TRBJ1-1; no clear D gene. There are 14 residues in the CDR3. In germline, CDR1 is LNHDA, CDR2 SQIVND (reference sequence). V was cut by 4 bases and J by 4 bases, with 13 bases left in between. The DNA of the CDR3 is TGTGCCAGTAGTACCGGGCTACGGGGCACTGAAGCTTTCTTT. This encodes CASSTGLRGTEAFF.

The rearrangement links TRBV7-2 to TRBJ2-5, with TRBD2 matching over 13 bases. The V segment lost 3 bases and the J segment 4 bases; nucleotides outside the gene matches: 2. Germline V gene lookup returns CDR1 SGHTA and CDR2 FQGNSA. There are 15 residues in the CDR3. CDR3 residues: CASSFRLAGGETQYF. CDR3 nucleotides: TGTGCCAGCAGCTTTAGACTAGCGGGGGGAGAGACCCAGTACTTC.

The chain uses TRBV19 and TRBJ2-1, with 7 bases fitting TRBD2. The length of the CDR3 is 17 residues. Trimming cost V 3 bases and J 4 bases; bases outside gene matches: 12. Germline loops: CDR1 LNHDA, CDR2 SQIVND (reference sequence). DNA for the CDR3: TGTGCCAGTAGTATCCCGGGGGGAAAGCGGTCATACAATGAGCAGTTCTTC. Translation: CASSIPGGKRSYNEQFF.

The J gene is TRBJ2-3, the V gene TRBV10-2; D is perhaps TRBD1 (8 bases). Germline V gives CDR1 WSHSY, CDR2 SAAADI. There are 13 residues in the CDR3. V lost 11 bases, J lost 4 bases, and 16 bases lay in between. DNA of the CDR3: TGCGCCTGCTGGACAGGGAGGGCAGATACGCAGTATTTT. It encodes CACWTGRADTQYF.

The rearrangement joins TRBV6-1 to TRBJ1-5; tentatively, D is TRBD1 (5 bases). V dropped 3 bases and J dropped 5 bases, with 20 bases sitting between them. Germline CDR1 MNHNS, CDR2 SASEGT. The CDR3 is 17 residues long. CDR3 region: CASSEEVLEQDYQPQHF. For the CDR3, the DNA is TGTGCCAGCAGTGAGGAGGTGTTGGAACAGGATTATCAGCCCCAGCATTTT.

The chain couples TRBV27 to TRBJ2-5; TRBD2 matches 8 bases. The CDR3 is 15 residues long. With V trimmed by 4 bases and J by 7 bases, 11 bases remained unmatched. Germline CDR1 is MNHEY and CDR2 is SMNVEV (reference sequence). The CDR3 nucleotides read TGTGCCAGCAGTTCGATAGCGGGGATACGATGGACCCAGTACTTC. It specifies CASSSIAGIRWTQYF.